This TCR beta chain was observed in a study of spatial heterogeneity in lung cancer. Documented time point: sample taken at primary tumor resection. The study sequenced unsorted whole RNA from tumor, nontumor lung or frozen PBMC. This clonotype was seen more than once but under ten times. TCRdb reanalysed the 5' RACE reads using MiXCR and keeps one entry per CDR3 protein. The table lists tens of thousands of distinct CDR3 sequences, approximately 20% of them singletons. Here the sequenced sample was PBMCs, taken at surgery. This receptor was taken from a male donor with early-stage non-small cell lung cancer.

CDR3 sequence reads: CASSQAGTQSNQPQHF. CDR3 DNA: TGTGCCAGCAGCCAAGCCGGGACACAGAGCAATCAGCCCCAGCATTTT. The V call is TRBV27, the J call TRBJ1-5; a possible D gene is TRBD1 (6 bases). The germline gives CDR1 MNHEY, CDR2 SMNVEV (reference sequence). This CDR3 region has 16 residues. Trimming shortened V by 6 bases and J by 1 base, and 16 bases separated the two germline ends.